A selection of T cell receptor beta chains follows, all from one sample in a study of blood T cell repertoires in COVID-19. Using immunoSEQ multiplex PCR, the repertoire was profiled, and TCRdb retains in-frame clones only, with some absent. Of just under 90,000 clones listed, 90% are singletons. Sequenced: peripheral blood. These receptors originate from a man in his 60s with acute or convalescent COVID-19. The CDR3 runs from the conserved cysteine through the conserved F or W. Fields, in order: clone size, D gene, J gene, V gene, CDR3 DNA, CDR3 protein. D genes are given only for firm matches. Some rows mark clone size as missing; the rest say once, few, many or name a class of expanded clone.

>NA|TRBD2|TRBJ2-7|TRBV7-9
TGTGCCAGCAGCTTTGCGGGGGTTGGCGAGCAGTACTTC
CASSFAGVGEQYF
>few|NA|TRBJ1-2|TRBV7-2
TGTGCCAGCAGCTCATCAGGGCCCTCTAACTATGGCTACACCTTC
CASSSSGPSNYGYTF
>NA|NA|TRBJ2-6|TRBV7-6
TGTGCCAGCAGCTTAGAGGCGGGGACCTCTGGGGCCAACGTCCTGACTTTC
CASSLEAGTSGANVLTF
>NA|TRBD1|TRBJ2-7|TRBV19
TGTGCCAGTAGTATAACTGCGACAGGGGGGGCGTACGAGCAGTACTTC
CASSITATGGAYEQYF
>NA|NA|TRBJ1-4|TRBV6-5
TGTGCCAGCAGACCGCCCGCCGGGGAAAAACTGTTTTTT
CASRPPAGEKLFF
>NA|NA|TRBJ2-6|TRBV7-9
TGTGCCAGCAGCTTAATAGCCACACATGGGGCCAACGTCCTGACTTTC
CASSLIATHGANVLTF
>NA|NA|TRBJ2-1|TRBV9
TGTGCCAGCAGCGTAACCGTACTAGCACACTACAATGAGCAGTTCTTC
CASSVTVLAHYNEQFF
>NA|NA|TRBJ1-1|TRBV7-2
TGTGCCAGCAGCTTAGATCAAAACTCGGTTGAAGCTTTCTTT
CASSLDQNSVEAFF
>NA|TRBD2|TRBJ2-2|TRBV7-3
TGTGCCAGCAGCTCCCAGAATCGACTAGCGGGAGAGATAAACACCGGGGAGCTGTTTTTT
CASSSQNRLAGEINTGELFF
>NA|TRBD2|TRBJ2-1|TRBV4-3
TGCGCCAGCAGCCAAGATCCGGCGGGAGGCCTACCGTACAATGAGCAGTTCTTC
CASSQDPAGGLPYNEQFF
>NA|NA|TRBJ2-7|TRBV4-3
TGCGCCAGCAGCCAAGACCTCCCTCCTTACGAGCAGTACTTC
CASSQDLPPYEQYF
>NA|TRBD2|TRBJ2-1|TRBV5-1
TGCGCCAGCAGCTTTGCGGGAGGAACCTACAATGAGCAGTTCTTC
CASSFAGGTYNEQFF
>NA|TRBD1|TRBJ2-1|TRBV9
TGTGCCAGCAGCGTAGGAAGCGGGACAGGGTTGGTCTACAATGAGCAGTTCTTC
CASSVGSGTGLVYNEQFF
>NA|NA|TRBJ2-7|TRBV19
TGTGCCAGTCCTACAGGGAACGAGCAGTACTTC
CASPTGNEQYF
>NA|NA|TRBJ2-7|TRBV2
TGTGCCAGCAGTGAATTAGCCAGGGCCCGGAGCGAGCAGTACTTC
CASSELARARSEQYF
>NA|TRBD1|TRBJ1-2|TRBV7-9
TGTGCCAGCAGCTCCGGACAGGGGTATGGCTACACCTTC
CASSSGQGYGYTF
>NA|TRBD2|TRBJ2-7|TRBV5-4
TGTGCCAGCAGCCGGGGACTAGCGGGAGTCTACGAGCAGTACTTC
CASSRGLAGVYEQYF
>NA|NA|TRBJ1-1|TRBV15
TGTGCCACCAGCAGACCCTCCGTGGTCACCGGCACTGAAGCTTTCTTT
CATSRPSVVTGTEAFF
>once|NA|TRBJ2-3|TRBV24-1
TGTGCCACCAGTGATTTGCAAGGTACGGGAGCTAGCACAGATACGCAGTATTTT
CATSDLQGTGASTDTQYF
>NA|TRBD1|TRBJ1-6|TRBV19
TGTGCCAGCGCGGTGTCGGGACAGGGGTCTTCACCCCTCCACTTT
CASAVSGQGSSPLHF
>NA|TRBD2|TRBJ2-1|TRBV4-3
TGCGCCAGCAGCCGCCCGACTAGCGACTCCTACAATGAGCAGTTCTTC
CASSRPTSDSYNEQFF
>NA|TRBD1|TRBJ1-6|TRBV6-5
TGTGCCAGCAGTCTCAGGGGGCTGAGTAATTCACCCCTCCACTTT
CASSLRGLSNSPLHF
>NA|TRBD1|TRBJ2-5|TRBV6-5
TGTGCCAGCAGTTACGGGACAGGGTGGGAAGAGACCCAGTACTTC
CASSYGTGWEETQYF
>NA|NA|TRBJ2-1|TRBV24-1
TGTGCCACCAGTGATCCCAAGGGAGCGGAGGACAATGAGCAGTTCTTC
CATSDPKGAEDNEQFF
>NA|NA|TRBJ1-2|TRBV9
TGTGCCAGCAGCCCCAGCTACACCTTC
CASSPSYTF
>NA|TRBD1|TRBJ1-5|TRBV4-1
TGCGCCAGCAGCCAAGAAAGGGGGCCTCAGCCCCAGCATTTT
CASSQERGPQPQHF
>NA|NA|TRBJ2-7|TRBV10-3
TGTGCCATCAGACCCGGAGAGGGAGAGCAGTACTTC
CAIRPGEGEQYF
>NA|TRBD1|TRBJ1-1|TRBV29-1
TGCAGCGTTCATACCGACAGGGGGAGTGAAGCTTTCTTT
CSVHTDRGSEAFF
>NA|TRBD2|TRBJ2-7|TRBV7-9
TGTGCCAGCACCCTAGCGGTGTCCTCCTACGAGCAGTACTTC
CASTLAVSSYEQYF
>NA|NA|TRBJ2-5|TRBV5-6
TGTGCCAGCAGCCCTAGGGGGGGATCTTACGAGACCCAGTACTTC
CASSPRGGSYETQYF
>NA|NA|TRBJ2-7|TRBV9
TGTGCCAGCAGCCCCACCGGGACACTTTACTACGAGCAGTACTTC
CASSPTGTLYYEQYF
>NA|NA|TRBJ1-1|TRBV28
TGTGCCAGCAGCCCCCTGGGGGGAGCTGAAGCTTTCTTT
CASSPLGGAEAFF
>NA|NA|TRBJ2-2|TRBV10-3
TGTGCCATCAGTGCACAGGCGAACACCGGGGAGCTGTTTTTT
CAISAQANTGELFF
>NA|NA|TRBJ2-5|TRBV6-5
TGTGCCAGCAGTTCCGCGGAGTTAAGAGAGACCCAGTACTTC
CASSSAELRETQYF
>NA|NA|TRBJ1-5|TRBV24-1
TGTGCCACCAGCCCCGAGGGAGTCAATCAGCCCCAGCATTTT
CATSPEGVNQPQHF
>NA|TRBD1|TRBJ1-1|TRBV2
TGTGCCGCGACAGGGCGGTACAAGAACACTGAAGCTTTCTTT
CAATGRYKNTEAFF
>NA|NA|TRBJ2-2|TRBV5-4
TGTGCCAGCAGCCGGGACACGAACACCGGGGAGCTGTTTTTT
CASSRDTNTGELFF
>NA|NA|TRBJ1-4|TRBV6-5
TGTGCCAGCAGTTACACCAGGGCGGGGGAAAAACTGTTTTTT
CASSYTRAGEKLFF
>NA|TRBD2|TRBJ2-7|TRBV19
TGTGCCAGCCGGGAGGAAGACACCTCCTACGAGCAGTACTTC
CASREEDTSYEQYF
>NA|NA|TRBJ1-6|TRBV6-1
TGTGCCAGCAGTGACCTAACAGGGCGGTTGACACCCCTCCACTTT
CASSDLTGRLTPLHF
>NA|TRBD2|TRBJ2-1|TRBV29-1
TGCAGCGTTGAAGGGCTAGCGGGGCTCAATGAGCAGTTCTTC
CSVEGLAGLNEQFF
>NA|TRBD1|TRBJ1-1|TRBV19
TGTGCCAGTAGTAACCGAGACAGGGGGAACACTGAAGCTTTCTTT
CASSNRDRGNTEAFF
>NA|TRBD2|TRBJ2-1|TRBV5-1
TGCGCCAGCAGCTTGACCACGGGACTACAGAGCTCCTACAATGAGCAGTTCTTC
CASSLTTGLQSSYNEQFF